Sequencing of this T cell receptor beta chain was carried out in a study of T cell clones after liver transplantation. Study at large: In this trial, immunosuppression withdrawal was attempted within 2 years of liver transplant.

Libraries were prepared by immunoSEQ multiplex PCR; TCRdb keeps only in-frame clonotypes and omits some of them. The sample shows several thousand clones, 81% of them seen only once. The V end lost 2 bases, the J end lost 0 bases, and 8 bases lay between the germline ends. CDR1 and CDR2 from the germline V gene are SQVTM and ANQGSEA. The CDR3 runs to 15 residues. J is TRBJ2-6 and V is TRBV29-1; no firm D call. The receptor comes from a human donor who received a liver transplant. The sample here was CD8+ T cells from blood, taken before liver transplant. CDR3 residues: CSVENRVSGANVLTF. CDR3 DNA sequence: TGCAGCGTTGAAAACAGAGTCTCTGGGGCCAACGTCCTGACTTTC.